This T cell receptor beta chain was profiled in a study of CD4 T cells in relation to SARS-CoV-2 and coronaviruses. Study background: After less than eleven days of antigen culture, PBMC TCR beta CDR3s were sequenced.

V gave up 3 bases and J gave up 0 bases; unmatched junction bases: 7. CDR1 is DFQATT and CDR2 is SNEGSKA in the germline V gene (reference sequence). The length of the CDR3 is 15 residues. Note on this clone: What it recognizes is unknown.

The data were produced by immunoSEQ multiplex PCR, yet TCRdb's version contains in-frame clones alone and is incomplete. This repertoire shows fewer than 35,000 clones, over 60% found once; its top ten account for nearly 3.5%. Naive and memory CD4+ T cells came from enriched cryopreserved PBMCs. Naive or memory CD4+ cells were cultured 1:1 with T cell-depleted PBMCs plus CEF. The chain recombines TRBV20-1 with TRBJ2-7, with TRBD2 identical over 8 bases. The TCR sequence derives from an adult with COVID-19. Sequencing input: memory CD4+ T cells from PBMCs, cultured in vitro. The CDR3 sequence is CSASMASGSSYEQYF. CDR3 nucleotides: TGCAGTGCTAGTATGGCCAGCGGGAGCTCCTACGAGCAGTACTTC.